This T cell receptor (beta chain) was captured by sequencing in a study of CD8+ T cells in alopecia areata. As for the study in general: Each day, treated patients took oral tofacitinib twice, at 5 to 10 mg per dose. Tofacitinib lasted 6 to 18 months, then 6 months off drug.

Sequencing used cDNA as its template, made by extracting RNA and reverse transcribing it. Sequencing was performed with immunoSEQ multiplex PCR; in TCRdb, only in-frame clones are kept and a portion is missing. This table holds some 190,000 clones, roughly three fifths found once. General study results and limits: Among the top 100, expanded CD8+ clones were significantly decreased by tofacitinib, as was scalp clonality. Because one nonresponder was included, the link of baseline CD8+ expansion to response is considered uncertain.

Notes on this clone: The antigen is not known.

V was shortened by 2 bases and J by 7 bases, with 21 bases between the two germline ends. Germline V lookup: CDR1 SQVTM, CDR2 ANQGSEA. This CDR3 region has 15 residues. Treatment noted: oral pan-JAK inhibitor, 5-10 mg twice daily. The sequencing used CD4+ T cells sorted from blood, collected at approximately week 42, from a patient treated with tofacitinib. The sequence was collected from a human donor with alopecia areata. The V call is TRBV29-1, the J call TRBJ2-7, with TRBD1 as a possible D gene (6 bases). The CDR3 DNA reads TGCAGCGTTGAACATCAGGGGTCGGGTTTGGGGGAGCAGTACTTC. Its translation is CSVEHQGSGLGEQYF.